The clone carrying this T cell receptor beta chain was recorded a few times. TCRdb used MiXCR to reprocess the 5' RACE reads, holding one entry per CDR3 protein. This table holds under 250,000 distinct CDR3 sequences, less than 8% found once. The sample is drawn from a study of identical twins. The CDR3 is 15 amino acids. Trimming left V 4 bases short and J 0 bases short, with 12 bases between. Germline assignment: CDR1 SGHNT and CDR2 YYREEE (reference sequence). The data were also submitted as part of a second study, on yellow fever vaccine responses in identical twins.

The receptor's source is a woman in her late teens or twenties in good health. The sample consisted of memory (CD45RO+) T cells sorted from blood. This sequence joins TRBV5-4 and TRBJ2-3, with D maybe TRBD1 (6 bases). The CDR3 is CASSHPTGSTDTQYF. DNA for the CDR3: TGTGCCAGCAGCCATCCGACAGGAAGCACAGATACGCAGTATTTT.